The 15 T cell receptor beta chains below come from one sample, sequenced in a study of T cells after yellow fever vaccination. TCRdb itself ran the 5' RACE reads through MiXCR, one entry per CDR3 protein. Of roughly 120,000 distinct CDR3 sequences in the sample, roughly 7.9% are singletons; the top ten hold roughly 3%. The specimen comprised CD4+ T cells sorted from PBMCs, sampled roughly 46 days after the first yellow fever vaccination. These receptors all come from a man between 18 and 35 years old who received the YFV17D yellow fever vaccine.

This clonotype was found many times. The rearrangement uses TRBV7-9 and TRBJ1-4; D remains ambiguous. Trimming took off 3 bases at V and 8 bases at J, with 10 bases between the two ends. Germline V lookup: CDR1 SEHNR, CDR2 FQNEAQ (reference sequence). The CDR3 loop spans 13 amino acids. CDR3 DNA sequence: TGTGCCAGCAGCTTTGACGGCTACGAAAAACTGTTTTTT. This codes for CASSFDGYEKLFF.

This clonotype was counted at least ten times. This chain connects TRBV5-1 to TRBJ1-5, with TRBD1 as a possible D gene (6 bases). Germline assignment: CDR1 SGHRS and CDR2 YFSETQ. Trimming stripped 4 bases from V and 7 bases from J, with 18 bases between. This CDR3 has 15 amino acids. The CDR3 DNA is TGCGCCAGCAGCGTCGGAACAGGGTATGGACAGCCCCAGCATTTT. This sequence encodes CASSVGTGYGQPQHF.

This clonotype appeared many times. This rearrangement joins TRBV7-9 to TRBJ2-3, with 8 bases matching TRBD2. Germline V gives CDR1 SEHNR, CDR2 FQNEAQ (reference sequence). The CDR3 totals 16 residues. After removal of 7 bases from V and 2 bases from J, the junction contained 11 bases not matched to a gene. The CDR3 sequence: CASTPGGGGNTDTQYF. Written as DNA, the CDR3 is TGTGCCAGCACCCCCGGGGGCGGGGGGAACACAGATACGCAGTATTTT.

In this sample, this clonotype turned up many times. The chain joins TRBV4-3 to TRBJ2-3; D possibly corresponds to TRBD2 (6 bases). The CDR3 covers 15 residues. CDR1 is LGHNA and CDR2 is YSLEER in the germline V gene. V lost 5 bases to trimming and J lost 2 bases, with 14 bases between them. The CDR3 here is CASSSGRGYTDTQYF. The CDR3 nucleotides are TGCGCCAGCAGCTCCGGTCGGGGGTACACAGATACGCAGTATTTT.

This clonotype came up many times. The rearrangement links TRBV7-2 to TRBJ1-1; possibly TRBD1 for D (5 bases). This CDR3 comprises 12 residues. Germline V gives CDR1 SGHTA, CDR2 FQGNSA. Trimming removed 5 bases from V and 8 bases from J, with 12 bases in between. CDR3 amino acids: CASSRSGEEAFF. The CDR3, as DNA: TGTGCCAGCAGCCGATCGGGGGAAGAAGCTTTCTTT.

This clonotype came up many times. This CDR3 reads CATSDGDTTYNEQFF. CDR3 nucleotides: TGTGCCACCAGTGATGGGGACACCACCTACAATGAGCAGTTCTTC. The V and J genes are TRBV24-1 and TRBJ2-1; a possible D gene is TRBD1 (6 bases). V lost 3 bases and J lost 2, with 10 bases in between. The V gene's germline CDR1 is KGHDR and CDR2 SFDVKD. The CDR3 has 15 amino acids.

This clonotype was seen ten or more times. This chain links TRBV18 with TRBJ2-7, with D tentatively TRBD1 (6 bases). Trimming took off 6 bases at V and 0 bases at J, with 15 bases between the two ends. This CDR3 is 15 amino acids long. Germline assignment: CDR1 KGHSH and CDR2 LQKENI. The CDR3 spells CASSRRDMSSYEQYF. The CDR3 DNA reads TGTGCCAGCTCCCGCCGGGACATGAGCTCCTACGAGCAGTACTTC.

CDR3 loop: CASSNGQGKMSYEQYV. In nucleotides, the CDR3 is TGTGCCAGCAGCAACGGACAGGGAAAAATGAGCTACGAGCAGTACGTC. The genes are TRBV5-4 and TRBJ2-7, with 8 bases fitting TRBD1. The germline V gene encodes CDR1 SGHNT and CDR2 YYREEE (reference sequence). The CDR3 totals 16 residues. V lost 4 bases and J lost 3; bases outside the gene matches: 12.

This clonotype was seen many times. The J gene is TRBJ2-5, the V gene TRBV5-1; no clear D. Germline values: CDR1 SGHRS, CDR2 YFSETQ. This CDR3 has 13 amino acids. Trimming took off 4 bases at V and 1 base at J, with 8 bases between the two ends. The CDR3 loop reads CASSRTSQETQYF. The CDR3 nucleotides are TGCGCCAGCAGCCGGACCTCCCAAGAGACCCAGTACTTC.

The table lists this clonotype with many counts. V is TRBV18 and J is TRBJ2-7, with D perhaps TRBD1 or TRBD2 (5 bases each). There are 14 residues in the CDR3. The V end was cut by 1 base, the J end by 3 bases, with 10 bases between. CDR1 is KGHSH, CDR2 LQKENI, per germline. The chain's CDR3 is CASSPRDGHYEQYF. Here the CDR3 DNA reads TGTGCCAGCTCACCACGGGACGGACACTACGAGCAGTACTTC.

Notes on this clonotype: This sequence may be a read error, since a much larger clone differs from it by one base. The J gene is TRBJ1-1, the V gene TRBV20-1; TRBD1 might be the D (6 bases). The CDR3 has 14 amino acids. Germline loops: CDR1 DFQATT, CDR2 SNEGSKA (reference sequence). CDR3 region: CSARRGGMNPEAFF. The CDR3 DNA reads TGCAGTGCCCGAAGAGGGGGGATGAACCCTGAAGCTTTCTTT.

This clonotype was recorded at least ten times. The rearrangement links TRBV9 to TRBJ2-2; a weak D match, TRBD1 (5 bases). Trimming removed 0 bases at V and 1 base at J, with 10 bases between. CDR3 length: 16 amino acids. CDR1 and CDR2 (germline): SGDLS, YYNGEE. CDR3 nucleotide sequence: TGTGCCAGCAGCGTAGCTCCCCAGGGGAACACCGGGGAGCTGTTTTTT. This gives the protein CASSVAPQGNTGELFF.

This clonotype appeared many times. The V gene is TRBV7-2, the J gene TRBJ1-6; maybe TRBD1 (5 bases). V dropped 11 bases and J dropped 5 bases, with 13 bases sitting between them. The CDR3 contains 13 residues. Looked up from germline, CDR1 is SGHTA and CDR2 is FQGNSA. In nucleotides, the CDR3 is TGTGCCGGGAGAGGGGTCAATAATTCACCCCTCCACTTT. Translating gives CAGRGVNNSPLHF.

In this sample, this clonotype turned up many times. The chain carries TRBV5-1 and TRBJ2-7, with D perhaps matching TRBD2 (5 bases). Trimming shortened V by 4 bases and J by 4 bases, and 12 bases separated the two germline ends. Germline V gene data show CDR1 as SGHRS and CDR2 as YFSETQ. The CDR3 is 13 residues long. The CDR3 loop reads CASSPSGGYEQYV. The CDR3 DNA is TGCGCCAGCAGCCCGAGCGGCGGTTACGAGCAGTACGTC.

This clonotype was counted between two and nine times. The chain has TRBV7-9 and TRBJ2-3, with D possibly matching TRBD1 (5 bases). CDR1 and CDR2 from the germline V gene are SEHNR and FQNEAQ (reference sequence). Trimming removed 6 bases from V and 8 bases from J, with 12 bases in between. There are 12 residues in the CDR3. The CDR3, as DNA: TGTGCCAGCAGGAGACAGAATGGTACGCAGTATTTT. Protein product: CASRRQNGTQYF.